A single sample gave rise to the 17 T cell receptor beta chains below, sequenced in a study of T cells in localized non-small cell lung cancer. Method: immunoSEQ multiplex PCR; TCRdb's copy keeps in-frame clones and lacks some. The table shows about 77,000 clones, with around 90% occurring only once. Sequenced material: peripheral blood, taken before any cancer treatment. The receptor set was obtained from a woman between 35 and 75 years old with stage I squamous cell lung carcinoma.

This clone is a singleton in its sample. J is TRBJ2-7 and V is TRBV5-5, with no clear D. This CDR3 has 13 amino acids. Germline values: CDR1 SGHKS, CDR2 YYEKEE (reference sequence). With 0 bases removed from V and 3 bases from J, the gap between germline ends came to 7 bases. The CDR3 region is CASSLAAFYEQYF. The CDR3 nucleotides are TGTGCCAGCAGCTTGGCCGCCTTCTACGAGCAGTACTTC.

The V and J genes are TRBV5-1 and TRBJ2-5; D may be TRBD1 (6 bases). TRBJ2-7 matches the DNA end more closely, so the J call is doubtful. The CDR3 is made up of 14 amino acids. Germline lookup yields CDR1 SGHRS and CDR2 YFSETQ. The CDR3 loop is CASSPTGQAYEQYF. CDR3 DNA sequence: TGCGCCAGCAGCCCGACAGGCCAAGCCTACGAGCAGTACTTC.

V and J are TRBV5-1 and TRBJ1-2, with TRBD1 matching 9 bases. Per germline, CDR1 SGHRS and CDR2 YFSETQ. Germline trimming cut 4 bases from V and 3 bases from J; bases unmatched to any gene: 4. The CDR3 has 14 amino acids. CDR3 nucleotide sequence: TGCGCCAGCAGCCTGGGACAGGGAGACTATGGCTACACCTTC. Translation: CASSLGQGDYGYTF.

The CDR3 DNA sequence: TGTGCCAGCAGCCGGGACTCCGGGGAGCTGTTTTTT. It is translated as CASSRDSGELFF. This chain joins TRBV28 and TRBJ2-2, with D possibly matching TRBD2 (6 bases). V lost 6 bases and J 6 bases, leaving 8 bases between the germline ends. Looked up from germline, CDR1 is MDHEN and CDR2 is SYDVKM. The CDR3 consists of 12 residues.

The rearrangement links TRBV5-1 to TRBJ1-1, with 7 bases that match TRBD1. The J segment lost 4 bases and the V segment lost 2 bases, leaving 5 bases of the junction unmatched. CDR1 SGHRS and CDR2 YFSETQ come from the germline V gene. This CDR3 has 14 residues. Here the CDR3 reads CASSLGTEATEAFF. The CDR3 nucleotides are TGCGCCAGCAGCTTAGGGACAGAGGCCACTGAAGCTTTCTTT. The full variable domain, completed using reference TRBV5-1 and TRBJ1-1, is KAGVTQTPRYLIKTRGQQVTLSCSPISGHRSVSWYQQTPGQGLQFLFEYFSETQRNKGNFPGRFSGRQFSNSRSEMNVSTLELGDSALYLCASSLGTEATEAFFGQGTRLTVV.

CDR3 loop: CASRQAQCHTF. The DNA for the CDR3 is TGTGCAAGTCGCCAAGCTCAGTGCCACACCTTC. The chain recombines TRBV12-2 with TRBJ1-2. TRBV12-2 counts as a pseudogene. The CDR3 covers 11 residues.

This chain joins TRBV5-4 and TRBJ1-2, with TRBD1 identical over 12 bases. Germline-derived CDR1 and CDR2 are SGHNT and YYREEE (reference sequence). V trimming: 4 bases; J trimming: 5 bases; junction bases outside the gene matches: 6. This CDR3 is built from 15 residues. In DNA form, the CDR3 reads TGTGCCAGCAGCCCCGGGACAGGGGGCGCTTATGGCTACACCTTC. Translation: CASSPGTGGAYGYTF.

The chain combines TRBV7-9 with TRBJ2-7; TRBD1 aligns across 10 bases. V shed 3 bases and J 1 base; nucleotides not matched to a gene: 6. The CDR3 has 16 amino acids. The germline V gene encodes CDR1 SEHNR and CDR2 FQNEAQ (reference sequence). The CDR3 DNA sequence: TGTGCCAGCAGCTTGCCGGGACAGGGGAGTTCCTACGAGCAGTACTTC. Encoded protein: CASSLPGQGSSYEQYF.

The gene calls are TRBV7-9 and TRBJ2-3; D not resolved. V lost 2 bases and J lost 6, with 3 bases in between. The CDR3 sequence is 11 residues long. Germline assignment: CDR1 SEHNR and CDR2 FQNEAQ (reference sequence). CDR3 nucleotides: TGTGCCAGCAGCTTATCGGATACGCAGTATTTT. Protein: CASSLSDTQYF.

CDR3 protein: CASSQVDLIYYNEQFF. The CDR3 nucleotides read TGCGCCAGCAGCCAAGTTGATCTGATCTATTACAATGAGCAGTTCTTC. V gene TRBV4-1 combines with J gene TRBJ2-1; D gene uncertain. This CDR3 region has 16 residues. With 1 base removed from V and 4 bases from J, the gap between germline ends came to 14 bases. The V gene's germline CDR1 is MGHRA and CDR2 YSYEKL.

The CDR3: CASSPPGYQETQYF. As DNA, the CDR3 is TGTGCCAGCAGCCCGCCGGGTTATCAAGAGACCCAGTACTTC. This chain connects TRBV6-5 to TRBJ2-5; D not resolved. The CDR3 is 14 amino acids. The ends were cut back, 6 bases at V and 2 bases at J, with 13 bases in the middle. The germline V gene has CDR1 MNHEY and CDR2 SVGAGI.

CDR3: CASSPQTSGNEQFF. The CDR3 DNA sequence: TGTGCCAGCTCACCACAGACGTCGGGAAATGAGCAGTTCTTC. V gene TRBV18 combines with J gene TRBJ2-1, with D perhaps matching TRBD2 (5 bases). Germline assignment: CDR1 KGHSH and CDR2 LQKENI. V gave up 1 base and J gave up 7 bases, with 11 bases separating them. The CDR3 sequence is 14 residues long.

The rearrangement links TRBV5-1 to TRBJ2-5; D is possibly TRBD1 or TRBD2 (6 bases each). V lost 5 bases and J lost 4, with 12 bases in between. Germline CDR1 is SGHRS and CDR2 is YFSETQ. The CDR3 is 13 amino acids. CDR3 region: CASSTGGGETQYF. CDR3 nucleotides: TGCGCCAGCAGTACCGGAGGGGGAGAGACCCAGTACTTC.

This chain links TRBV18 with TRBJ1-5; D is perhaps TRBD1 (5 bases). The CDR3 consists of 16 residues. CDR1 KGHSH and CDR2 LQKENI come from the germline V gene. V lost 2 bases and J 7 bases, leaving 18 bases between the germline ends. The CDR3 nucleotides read TGTGCCAGCTCACCAGGGGCGTGGGACGGAGAGCAGCCCCAGCATTTT. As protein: CASSPGAWDGEQPQHF.

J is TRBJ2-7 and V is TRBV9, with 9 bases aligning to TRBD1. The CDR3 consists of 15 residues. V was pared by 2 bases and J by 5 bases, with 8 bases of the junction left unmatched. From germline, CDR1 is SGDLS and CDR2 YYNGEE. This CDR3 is CASSVSGTGIDEQYF. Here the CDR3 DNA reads TGTGCCAGCAGCGTCTCCGGGACAGGGATCGACGAGCAGTACTTC.

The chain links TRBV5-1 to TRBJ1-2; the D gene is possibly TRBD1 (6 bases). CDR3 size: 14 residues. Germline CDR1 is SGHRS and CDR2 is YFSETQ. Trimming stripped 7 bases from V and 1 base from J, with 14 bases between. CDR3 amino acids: CASGGQGSNYGYTF. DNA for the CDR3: TGCGCCAGCGGGGGGCAGGGGAGTAACTATGGCTACACCTTC.

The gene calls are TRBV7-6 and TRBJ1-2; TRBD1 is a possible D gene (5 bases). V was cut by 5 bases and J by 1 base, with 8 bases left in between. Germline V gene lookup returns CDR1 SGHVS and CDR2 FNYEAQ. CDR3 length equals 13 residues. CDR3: CASSRQRNYGYTF. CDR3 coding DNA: TGTGCCAGCAGCCGACAGCGTAACTATGGCTACACCTTC. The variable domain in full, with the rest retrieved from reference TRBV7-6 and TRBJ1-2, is GAGVSQSPRYKVTKRGQDVALRCDPISGHVSLYWYRQALGQGPEFLTYFNYEAQQDKSGLPNDRFSAERPEGSISTLTIQRTEQRDSAMYRCASSRQRNYGYTFGSGTRLTVV.